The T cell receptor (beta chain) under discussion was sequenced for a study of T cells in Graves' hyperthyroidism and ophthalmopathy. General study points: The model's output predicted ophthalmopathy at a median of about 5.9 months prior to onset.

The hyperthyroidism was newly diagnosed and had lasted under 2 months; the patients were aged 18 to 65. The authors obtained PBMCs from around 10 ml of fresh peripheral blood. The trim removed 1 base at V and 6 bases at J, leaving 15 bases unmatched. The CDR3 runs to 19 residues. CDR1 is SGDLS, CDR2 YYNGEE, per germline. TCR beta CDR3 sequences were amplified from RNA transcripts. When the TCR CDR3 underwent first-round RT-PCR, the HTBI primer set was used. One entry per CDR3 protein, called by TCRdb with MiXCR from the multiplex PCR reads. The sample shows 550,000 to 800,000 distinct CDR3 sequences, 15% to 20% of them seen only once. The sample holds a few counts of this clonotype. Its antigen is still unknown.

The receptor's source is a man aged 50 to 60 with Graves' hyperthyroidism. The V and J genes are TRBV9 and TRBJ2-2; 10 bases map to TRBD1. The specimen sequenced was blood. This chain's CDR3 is CASSVTGQGVIRRPGELFF. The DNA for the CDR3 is TGTGCCAGCAGCGTAACAGGACAGGGGGTAATAAGGCGACCCGGGGAGCTGTTTTTT.